This TCR beta chain comes out of a study of blood T cell repertoires in COVID-19. About the research overall: The samples span acute and convalescent COVID-19 from the United States, Italy and Spain. PBMCs, B-cell-depleted T cells, or T cells provided the cDNA or gDNA that made up the material.

Study processing details: Reference gene primer amplification gave estimated nucleated cell counts. Method: immunoSEQ multiplex PCR; TCRdb's copy keeps in-frame clones and lacks some. That table gives V, J and clone size, and the DNA gave D and trimming. The sample holds over 40,000 clones, 70% to 90% seen once. The CDR3 loop spans 16 amino acids. Germline V lookup: CDR1 SGHAT, CDR2 FQNNGV. Trimming at V came to 5 bases and at J to 7 bases, leaving 12 bases not matched to a gene. The material sequenced was peripheral blood. This chain joins TRBV11-2 and TRBJ2-1, with 9 bases matching TRBD1. The TCR was taken from a woman aged 80 or over with acute or convalescent COVID-19. Here the CDR3 DNA reads TGTGCCAGCAGCCCCCAGCAGGGGACAGGGTGGAATGAGCAGTTCTTC. This encodes CASSPQQGTGWNEQFF.